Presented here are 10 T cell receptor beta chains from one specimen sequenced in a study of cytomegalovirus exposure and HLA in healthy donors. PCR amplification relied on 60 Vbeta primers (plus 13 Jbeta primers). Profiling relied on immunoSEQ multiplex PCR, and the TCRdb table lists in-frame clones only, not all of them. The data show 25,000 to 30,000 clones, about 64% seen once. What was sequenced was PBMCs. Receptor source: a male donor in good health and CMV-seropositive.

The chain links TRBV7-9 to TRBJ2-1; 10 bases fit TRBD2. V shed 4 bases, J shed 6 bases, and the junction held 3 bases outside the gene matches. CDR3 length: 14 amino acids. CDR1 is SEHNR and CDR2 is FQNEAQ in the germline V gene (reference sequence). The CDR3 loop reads CASSWSSGSNEQFF. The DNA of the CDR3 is TGTGCCAGCAGCTGGTCTAGCGGGAGCAATGAGCAGTTCTTC.

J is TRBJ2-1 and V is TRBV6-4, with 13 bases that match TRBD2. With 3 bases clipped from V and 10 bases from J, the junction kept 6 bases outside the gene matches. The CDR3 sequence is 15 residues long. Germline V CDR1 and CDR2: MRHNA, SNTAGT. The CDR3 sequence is CASSELGLAGEEQFF. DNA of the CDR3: TGTGCCAGCAGTGAATTAGGACTAGCGGGAGAAGAGCAGTTCTTC.

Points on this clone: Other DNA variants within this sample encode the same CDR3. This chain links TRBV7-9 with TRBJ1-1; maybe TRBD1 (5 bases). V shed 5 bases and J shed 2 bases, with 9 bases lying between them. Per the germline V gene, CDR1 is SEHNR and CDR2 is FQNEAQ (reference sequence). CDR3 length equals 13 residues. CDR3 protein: CASSPTGNTEAFF. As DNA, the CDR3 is TGTGCCAGCAGCCCTACAGGTAACACTGAAGCTTTCTTT.

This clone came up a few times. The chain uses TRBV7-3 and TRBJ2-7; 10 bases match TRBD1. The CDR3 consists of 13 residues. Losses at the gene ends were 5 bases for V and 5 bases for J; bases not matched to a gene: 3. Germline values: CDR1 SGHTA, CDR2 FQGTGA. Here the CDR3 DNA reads TGTGCCAGCAGCCCGACAGGGGGCGACGAGCAGTACTTC. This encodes CASSPTGGDEQYF.

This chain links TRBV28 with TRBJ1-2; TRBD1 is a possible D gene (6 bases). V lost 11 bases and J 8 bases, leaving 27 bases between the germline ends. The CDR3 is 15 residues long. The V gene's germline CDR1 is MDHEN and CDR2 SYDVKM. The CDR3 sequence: CAGSTGPGGGLGYTF. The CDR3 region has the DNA TGTGCCGGCTCGACAGGCCCCGGAGGAGGTCTCGGCTACACCTTC.

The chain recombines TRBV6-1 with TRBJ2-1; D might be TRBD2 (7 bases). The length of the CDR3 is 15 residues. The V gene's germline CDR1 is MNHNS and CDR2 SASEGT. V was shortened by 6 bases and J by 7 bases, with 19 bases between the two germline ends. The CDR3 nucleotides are TGTGCCAGCAGCCCCACGGGGGGCCCCGGGAATGAGCAGTTCTTC. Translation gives CASSPTGGPGNEQFF.

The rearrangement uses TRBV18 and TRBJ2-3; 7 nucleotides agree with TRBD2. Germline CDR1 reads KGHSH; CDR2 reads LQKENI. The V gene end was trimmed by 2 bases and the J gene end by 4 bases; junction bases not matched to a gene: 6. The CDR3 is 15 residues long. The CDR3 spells CASSPNKRGSDTQYF. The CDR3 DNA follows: TGTGCCAGCTCACCAAATAAGCGGGGATCAGATACGCAGTATTTT.

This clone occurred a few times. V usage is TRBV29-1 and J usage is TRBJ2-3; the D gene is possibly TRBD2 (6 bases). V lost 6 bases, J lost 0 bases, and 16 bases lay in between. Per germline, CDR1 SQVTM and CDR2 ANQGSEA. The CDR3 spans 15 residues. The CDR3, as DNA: TGCAGCGTCCGCCCCCGAGGGACTAGCACAGATACGCAGTATTTT. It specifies CSVRPRGTSTDTQYF.

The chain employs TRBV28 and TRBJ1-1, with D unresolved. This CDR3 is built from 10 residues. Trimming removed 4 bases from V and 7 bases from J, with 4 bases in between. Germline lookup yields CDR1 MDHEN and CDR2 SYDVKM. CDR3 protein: CASSSYEAFF. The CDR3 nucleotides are TGTGCCAGCAGTTCCTATGAAGCTTTCTTT.

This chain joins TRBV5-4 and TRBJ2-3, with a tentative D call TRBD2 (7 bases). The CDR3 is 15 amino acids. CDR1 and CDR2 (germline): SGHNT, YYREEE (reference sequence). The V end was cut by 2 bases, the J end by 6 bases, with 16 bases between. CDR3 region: CASSFSGGIGDTQYF. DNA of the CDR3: TGTGCCAGCAGCTTTTCGGGGGGCATCGGGGATACGCAGTATTTT.